The 18 T cell receptor beta chains below come from one sample, sequenced in a study of cytomegalovirus exposure and HLA in healthy donors. The PCR had 60 Vbeta and 13 Jbeta primers. The data were produced by immunoSEQ multiplex PCR, yet TCRdb's version contains in-frame clones alone and is incomplete. The sample carries 150,000 to 160,000 clones, approximately 80% recorded once. The specimen sequenced was PBMCs. Receptors originate from a man aged 25 to 40 in good health and CMV-seropositive.

The CDR3 bases are TGTGCCAGCAGCTCCAGGGGTAGCGGGAGGGCCGGGTCCTACAATGAGCAGTTCTTC. Translated, it gives CASSSRGSGRAGSYNEQFF. The J gene is TRBJ2-1, the V gene TRBV7-8; 11 positions agree with TRBD2. V trimming: 4 bases; J trimming: 1 base; junction bases outside the gene matches: 12. Germline V gene lookup returns CDR1 SGHVS and CDR2 FQNEAQ. The CDR3 runs 19 residues.

V is TRBV4-2 and J is TRBJ1-5; possible D gene TRBD1, 5 bases. Germline V gene sequence: CDR1 LGHNA, CDR2 YNFKEQ. This CDR3 has 16 residues. With 4 bases removed from V and 8 bases from J, the gap between germline ends came to 21 bases. CDR3 in amino acids: CASSRDWGSVNKPQHF. CDR3 sequence (DNA): TGTGCCAGCAGCCGGGACTGGGGGTCTGTGAATAAGCCCCAGCATTTT.

The chain employs TRBV7-9 and TRBJ1-1; the D gene is possibly TRBD1 (5 bases). CDR1 SEHNR and CDR2 FQNEAQ come from the germline V gene (reference sequence). Between the trimmed V and J ends, which lost 1 base and 2 bases, there was a span of 14 bases. The CDR3 runs 16 residues. The CDR3 reads CASSLVWGQVNTEAFF. The CDR3 nucleotides read TGTGCCAGCAGCTTAGTTTGGGGCCAAGTTAACACTGAAGCTTTCTTT.

This clone was recorded only once. V usage is TRBV5-1 and J usage is TRBJ2-7; 9 bases agree with TRBD1. The germline V gene has CDR1 SGHRS and CDR2 YFSETQ. The ends lost 5 bases at V and 4 bases at J; junction bases unmatched: 7. CDR3 length equals 14 residues. In DNA form, the CDR3 reads TGCGCCAGCAGGTTCGACAGGGGGATTTACGAGCAGTACTTC. Encoded protein: CASRFDRGIYEQYF.

The chain joins TRBV5-1 to TRBJ2-3; a possible D gene is TRBD1 (5 bases). Between the trimmed V and J ends, which lost 4 bases and 3 bases, there was a span of 18 bases. Germline loops: CDR1 SGHRS, CDR2 YFSETQ. The CDR3 has 16 amino acids. CDR3 region: CASSGDSQSSTDTQYF. CDR3 DNA: TGCGCCAGCAGCGGAGACAGCCAAAGCTCAACAGATACGCAGTATTTT.

The chain carries TRBV5-4 and TRBJ2-7, with 10 nucleotides matching TRBD2. The CDR3 loop spans 15 amino acids. Germline CDR1 and CDR2: SGHNT and YYREEE (reference sequence). The junction had 3 bases not matched to a gene; V was cut back by 0 bases and J by 3 bases. The CDR3 DNA reads as TGTGCCAGCAGCTTGGCGCTAGCGGGAGTCTACGAGCAGTACTTC. Translated, it gives CASSLALAGVYEQYF.

V is TRBV28 and J is TRBJ2-2; no clear D gene. The germline V gene encodes CDR1 MDHEN and CDR2 SYDVKM. Trimming shortened V by 10 bases and J by 0 bases, and 15 bases separated the two germline ends. This CDR3 has 15 amino acids. The CDR3 loop reads CATRLSLSNTGELFF. DNA for the CDR3: TGTGCCACCCGTCTCTCGCTATCGAACACCGGGGAGCTGTTTTTT.

This clone showed up just once. The CDR3 DNA reads TGTGCCAGCAGTTCGGGTTCCGGCTACGAGCAGTACTTC. This encodes CASSSGSGYEQYF. The chain uses TRBV9 and TRBJ2-7, with unresolved D. The germline CDR1 and CDR2 sequences are SGDLS and YYNGEE. The CDR3 sequence is 13 residues long. V lost 5 bases and J 3 bases, leaving 12 bases between the germline ends.

This clone has a handful of counts. The gene calls are TRBV29-1 and TRBJ2-1; TRBD2 agrees at 10 bases. The length of the CDR3 is 13 residues. In germline, CDR1 is SQVTM, CDR2 ANQGSEA. Trimming removed 8 bases from V and 10 bases from J; junction bases left unmatched: 11. The CDR3 region is CSTLSGRFGEQFF. In DNA form, the CDR3 reads TGCAGCACCCTTAGCGGGAGGTTTGGGGAGCAGTTCTTC.

This clone was found once. This chain connects TRBV4-2 to TRBJ1-2; a weak D match, TRBD1 (5 bases). The length of the CDR3 is 13 residues. Per germline, CDR1 LGHNA and CDR2 YNFKEQ. V was pared by 0 bases and J by 7 bases, with 9 bases between. CDR3 residues: CASSQEGRGGYTF. The CDR3 nucleotides read TGTGCCAGCAGCCAAGAGGGGAGGGGTGGCTACACCTTC.

This sequence joins TRBV29-1 and TRBJ2-1, with 9 bases identical to TRBD2. V lost 3 bases, J lost 6 bases, and 6 bases stayed unmatched. Germline lookup yields CDR1 SQVTM and CDR2 ANQGSEA. The CDR3 spans 14 residues. The chain's CDR3 is CSVDSGRTTNEQFF. Written as DNA, the CDR3 is TGCAGCGTTGATAGCGGGAGAACGACCAATGAGCAGTTCTTC.

This clone was observed a single time. This chain connects TRBV19 to TRBJ1-1; 7 bases are a match to TRBD1. V dropped 0 bases and J dropped 7; count of bases not matched to a gene: 14. Germline loops: CDR1 LNHDA, CDR2 SQIVND (reference sequence). There are 17 residues in the CDR3. This chain's CDR3 is CASSIDRGQGVPHEAFF. The CDR3 coding sequence is TGTGCCAGTAGTATAGATAGGGGGCAGGGGGTCCCCCATGAAGCTTTCTTT.

In this sample, this clone turned up once. The chain couples TRBV9 to TRBJ2-3; 10 bases agree with TRBD2. CDR1 and CDR2 (germline): SGDLS, YYNGEE. With 3 bases clipped from V and 5 bases from J, the junction kept 6 bases outside the gene matches. The length of the CDR3 is 15 residues. CDR3 loop: CASSAPSGRGDTQYF. Here the CDR3 DNA reads TGTGCCAGCAGCGCCCCTAGCGGGAGAGGAGATACGCAGTATTTT.

Remarks on this clone: One junction end does not reproduce the germline sequence, and a read error may be involved. Other DNA sequences in the same sample also yield this CDR3. The genes are TRBV7-2 and TRBJ2-5; 7 bases align to TRBD1. This CDR3 has 13 residues. Germline CDR1 and CDR2: SGHTA and FQGNSA. CDR3 region: CASSWTGQETQYF. The CDR3 nucleotides are TGCGCCAGCTCATGGACAGGCCAAGAGACCCAGTACTTC.

The V call is TRBV7-2, the J call TRBJ2-1; D may be TRBD2 (6 bases). Per germline, CDR1 SGHTA and CDR2 FQGNSA. The CDR3 extends over 15 amino acids. Deletions cut 1 base from V and 7 bases from J, with 14 bases between. CDR3 nucleotides: TGTGCCAGCAGCTTAGGCGGGACTCGGTTTAATGAGCAGTTCTTC. It specifies CASSLGGTRFNEQFF.

V gene TRBV10-3 combines with J gene TRBJ2-7; TRBD2 matches at 12 bases. CDR1 and CDR2 from the germline V gene are ENHRY and SYGVKD. J was trimmed by 2 bases and V by 4 bases; bases with no gene match: 12. The CDR3 length is 18 residues. CDR3 region: CAISGPRTSGIVAYEQYF. The CDR3 DNA follows: TGTGCCATCAGTGGCCCGAGGACTAGCGGGATTGTGGCCTACGAGCAGTACTTC.

The chain recombines TRBV19 with TRBJ1-5, with 8 bases aligning to TRBD1. V shed 3 bases and J 1 base; nucleotides not matched to a gene: 8. The CDR3 spans 17 residues. Germline values: CDR1 LNHDA, CDR2 SQIVND (reference sequence). The CDR3 region is CASSILAGGGSNQPQHF. The DNA of the CDR3 is TGTGCCAGTAGTATCTTGGCAGGGGGCGGGAGCAATCAGCCCCAGCATTTT.

This rearrangement joins TRBV18 to TRBJ2-2; TRBD2 might be the D (5 bases). CDR3 length equals 16 residues. With 3 bases removed from V and 0 bases from J, the gap between germline ends came to 11 bases. Germline CDR1 and CDR2: KGHSH and LQKENI. CDR3 coding DNA: TGTGCCAGCTCACCCCAAACGGGATCGAACACCGGGGAGCTGTTTTTT. Amino acids: CASSPQTGSNTGELFF.